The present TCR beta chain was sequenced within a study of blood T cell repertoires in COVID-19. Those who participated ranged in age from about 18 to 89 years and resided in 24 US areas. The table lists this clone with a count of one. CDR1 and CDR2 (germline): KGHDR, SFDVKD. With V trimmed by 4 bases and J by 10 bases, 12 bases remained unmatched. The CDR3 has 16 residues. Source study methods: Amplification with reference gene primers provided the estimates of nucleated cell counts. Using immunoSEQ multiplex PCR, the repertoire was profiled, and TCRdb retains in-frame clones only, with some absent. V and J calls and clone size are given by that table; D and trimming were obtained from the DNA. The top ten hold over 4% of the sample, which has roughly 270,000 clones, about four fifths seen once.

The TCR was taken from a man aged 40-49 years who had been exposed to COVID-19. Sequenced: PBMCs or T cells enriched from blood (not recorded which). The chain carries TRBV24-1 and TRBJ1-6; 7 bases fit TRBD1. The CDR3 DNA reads TGTGCCACCAGTGACCCCAACCAGGGGGACGGGTCACCCCTCCACTTT. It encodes CATSDPNQGDGSPLHF.